This TCR beta chain came from a study of cytomegalovirus exposure and HLA in healthy donors. This clone was detected a few times. What it binds is unknown. The study ran its PCR with 60 Vbeta and 13 Jbeta primers. The assay was immunoSEQ multiplex PCR, and TCRdb's table has in-frame clones only and misses some. The data show tens of thousands of clones, with about 53% seen just once and 6.2% held by the top ten. The J segment lost 3 bases and the V segment lost 3 bases, leaving 2 bases of the junction unmatched. CDR1 and CDR2 (germline): SGHNT, YENEEA. This CDR3 is 15 amino acids long. Study-wide findings and caveats: In a later analysis, at a false discovery rate of 0.05, under 20,000 TCR beta sequences were associated with HLA alleles. What a later analysis showed was that several of the most significant clusters appeared linked to common viral pathogens.

The J gene is TRBJ2-7, the V gene TRBV11-3, with TRBD2 matching 13 bases. Sample: PBMCs. This receptor was obtained from a woman aged 40 to 50 in good health and CMV-seropositive. Here the CDR3 DNA reads TGTGCCAGCAGCTTTGGACTAGCGGGGGACTACGAGCAGTACTTC. This encodes CASSFGLAGDYEQYF.